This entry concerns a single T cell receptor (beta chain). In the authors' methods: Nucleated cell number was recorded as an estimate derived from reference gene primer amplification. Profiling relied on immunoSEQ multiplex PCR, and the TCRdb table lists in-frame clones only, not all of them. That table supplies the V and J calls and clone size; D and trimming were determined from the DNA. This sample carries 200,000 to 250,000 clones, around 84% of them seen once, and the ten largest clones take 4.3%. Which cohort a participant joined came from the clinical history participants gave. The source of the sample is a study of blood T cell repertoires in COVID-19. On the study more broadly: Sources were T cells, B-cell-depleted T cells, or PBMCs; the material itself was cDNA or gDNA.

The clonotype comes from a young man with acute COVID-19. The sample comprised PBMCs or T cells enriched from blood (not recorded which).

Written as DNA, the CDR3 is TGTGCCTGGAGTAAGCGGGGGTCCACATCGGGGTACAATGAGCAGTTCTTC. This translates into CAWSKRGSTSGYNEQFF. V gene TRBV30 combines with J gene TRBJ2-1; 8 nucleotides agree with TRBD2. Germline CDR1 reads GTSNPN; CDR2 reads SVGIG (reference sequence). The V segment lost 2 bases and the J segment 4 bases; nucleotides outside the gene matches: 13. The CDR3 runs 17 residues.